This T cell receptor (beta chain) stems from a study of T cell repertoires in cytomegalovirus infection. Background on the study: A matching HLA type, together with CMV infection, was signaled by public TCR beta signatures.

Trimming stripped 3 bases from V and 0 bases from J, with 9 bases between. CDR1 and CDR2 (germline): LNHDA, SQIVND (reference sequence). The CDR3 contains 15 residues. TCRdb processed the reads anew with MiXCR; each CDR3 protein has one entry. The data contain just under 550,000 distinct CDR3 sequences, about 30% of them singletons. The chain joins TRBV19 to TRBJ1-5; D possibly corresponds to TRBD1 (5 bases). The sequence was collected from a human donor in good health (CMV status not recorded). Some clones in this sample may be carry-over from other donors' samples. The sequenced sample consisted of PBMCs. The CDR3 sequence: CASSITGLSNQPQHF. The CDR3 DNA is TGTGCCAGTAGTATTACAGGACTTAGCAATCAGCCCCAGCATTTT. Full variable domain (remainder filled in from reference TRBV19 and TRBJ1-5): DGGITQSPKYLFRKEGQNVTLSCEQNLNHDAMYWYRQDPGQGLRLIYYSQIVNDFQKGDIAEGYSVSREKKESFPLTVTSAQKNPTAFYLCASSITGLSNQPQHFGDGTRLSIL.